The 23 T cell receptor beta chains in this list originate from one sample, sequenced in a study of blood T cell repertoires in COVID-19 (dated by TCRdb to the early 2020s). Receptor amplification or capture employed the immunoSEQ multiplex PCR assay. The table was pulled from immuneACCESS by TCRdb, which kept in-frame rearrangements only. Such tables lose some clones; where checked, under half of the loss comes from unresolved V genes, and the rest has no known cause. For this sample the table gives approximately 74,000 clones, of which about four fifths were detected only once. The top ten clonotypes cover approximately 50% of the sample. Sequenced input: peripheral blood. The receptors come from a human donor in a cohort sampled during active COVID-19.

The J gene is TRBJ1-5, the V gene TRBV19; maybe TRBD1 (5 bases). The CDR3 runs 15 residues. The V end was cut by 2 bases, the J end by 0 bases, with 8 bases between. Germline V gene sequence: CDR1 LNHDA, CDR2 SQIVND (reference sequence). CDR3 bases: TGTGCCAGTAGTATATCGACAGCTAGCAATCAGCCCCAGCATTTT. Protein product: CASSISTASNQPQHF.

This clone was found a few times. This chain connects TRBV19 to TRBJ2-2; D not certain. Germline-derived CDR1 and CDR2 are LNHDA and SQIVND (reference sequence). V was pared by 0 bases and J by 7 bases, with 9 bases between. This CDR3 contains 14 residues. This CDR3 is CASSIDTVGGELFF. The DNA of the CDR3 is TGTGCCAGTAGTATAGATACAGTGGGCGGGGAGCTGTTTTTT.

This chain joins TRBV28 and TRBJ1-2; TRBD1 matches at 9 bases. The CDR3 is 14 residues long. The V and J ends lost 4 bases and 5 bases, in that order; junction bases with no gene match: 5. Germline assignment: CDR1 MDHEN and CDR2 SYDVKM. CDR3 in DNA: TGTGCCAGCAGTTGGACAGGGGCTAGGTATGGCTACACCTTC. Translation gives CASSWTGARYGYTF.

This clone was found once. The CDR3 protein is CASSVQGETEAFF. CDR3 in DNA: TGTGCCAGTAGCGTACAGGGTGAGACTGAAGCTTTCTTT. The V call is TRBV19, the J call TRBJ1-1; D perhaps matches TRBD1 (6 bases). Germline-derived CDR1 and CDR2 are LNHDA and SQIVND (reference sequence). The length of the CDR3 is 13 residues. Trimming took off 6 bases at V and 5 bases at J, with 13 bases between the two ends.

The J gene is TRBJ2-2, the V gene TRBV5-1, with 9 bases fitting TRBD1. The CDR3 spans 16 residues. From germline, CDR1 is SGHRS and CDR2 YFSETQ. Trimming took 2 bases from V and 6 from J; bases not matched to a gene: 8. For the CDR3, the DNA is TGCGCCAGCAGCTTACTCACAGGGGGCTTCGCCGGGGAGCTGTTTTTT. It yields the protein CASSLLTGGFAGELFF.

The gene calls are TRBV7-6 and TRBJ2-5; D remains unclear. This CDR3 comprises 12 residues. Trimming pared 3 bases from V and 5 bases from J, leaving 7 bases between. Germline loops: CDR1 SGHVS, CDR2 FNYEAQ. In DNA, the CDR3 is TGTGCCAGCAGCTTGGGCCTGGAGACCCAGTACTTC. Its protein is CASSLGLETQYF.

This clone was detected only a few times. This CDR3 reads CASREVTGELFF. In DNA, the CDR3 is TGTGCCAGCAGGGAGGTCACCGGGGAGCTGTTTTTT. This sequence joins TRBV6-5 and TRBJ2-2; a weak D match, TRBD2 (5 bases). Germline V gene lookup returns CDR1 MNHEY and CDR2 SVGAGI. The V and J ends lost 6 bases and 4 bases respectively, with 6 bases between them. The CDR3 sequence is 12 residues long.

The chain links TRBV5-8 to TRBJ1-1; a possible D gene is TRBD1 (5 bases). The CDR3 length is 18 residues. V was cut by 2 bases and J by 3 bases, with 23 bases left in between. CDR1 and CDR2 from the germline V gene are SGHTS and YDEGEE. The CDR3 sequence is CASSFRFPNRGWDTEAFF. CDR3 nucleotides: TGTGCCAGCAGCTTTCGGTTCCCCAACCGGGGGTGGGACACTGAAGCTTTCTTT.

The chain links TRBV21-1 to TRBJ1-5; the table's D call, TRBD1, has no DNA check behind it. TRBV21-1 is assigned pseudogene status. The CDR3 length is 19 residues. Written as DNA, the CDR3 is TGTGCCAGCAGCAACGGGGACAGGATTCACCCCTCTGGCAATCAGCCCCAGCATTTT. Translating it yields CASSNGDRIHPSGNQPQHF.

This chain uses TRBV5-6 with TRBJ1-4, with TRBD1 matching over 9 bases. The germline V gene encodes CDR1 SGHDT and CDR2 YYEEEE. There are 15 residues in the CDR3. The V gene end was trimmed by 4 bases and the J gene end by 8 bases; junction bases not matched to a gene: 9. The CDR3 coding sequence is TGTGCCAGCAGCAGGGCCGGGACAGGGCCGGAAAAACTGTTTTTT. Its protein product is CASSRAGTGPEKLFF.

The V and J genes are TRBV27 and TRBJ1-1, with TRBD1 matching over 7 bases. The V gene's germline CDR1 is MNHEY and CDR2 SMNVEV (reference sequence). V lost 5 bases and J lost 3; bases outside the gene matches: 6. The CDR3 runs to 14 residues. Here the CDR3 reads CASSPQGWDTEAFF. CDR3 in DNA: TGTGCCAGCAGTCCACAGGGGTGGGACACTGAAGCTTTCTTT.

V gene TRBV28 combines with J gene TRBJ1-2; D gene unclear. This CDR3 is built from 13 residues. The V end was cut by 2 bases, the J end by 4 bases, with 8 bases between. The germline V gene encodes CDR1 MDHEN and CDR2 SYDVKM. The CDR3 region has the DNA TGTGCCAGCAGTTTAGTCAGGTCCTATGGCTACACCTTC. Amino acid sequence: CASSLVRSYGYTF.

This clone appeared a single time. The V gene is TRBV28, the J gene TRBJ2-4; D remains unclear. The CDR3 is made up of 15 amino acids. V was trimmed by 6 bases and J by 0 bases, leaving 12 bases between them. Per the germline V gene, CDR1 is MDHEN and CDR2 is SYDVKM. Here the CDR3 DNA reads TGTGCCAGCAGGGCAGGTGGCATAGCCAAAAACATTCAGTACTTC. Translation gives CASRAGGIAKNIQYF.

The chain carries TRBV7-9 and TRBJ2-1; no clear D gene. Germline loops: CDR1 SEHNR, CDR2 FQNEAQ (reference sequence). Trimming took off 6 bases at V and 10 bases at J, with 19 bases between the two ends. This CDR3 has 14 residues. The CDR3 region is CASRYPARGKEQFF. CDR3 in DNA: TGTGCCAGCAGGTACCCGGCGCGAGGTAAAGAGCAGTTCTTC. The whole variable domain, remainder taken from reference TRBV7-9 and TRBJ2-1, is DTGVSQNPRHKITKRGQNVTFRCDPISEHNRLYWYRQTLGQGPEFLTYFQNEAQLEKSRLLSDRFSAERPKGSFSTLEIQRTEQGDSAMYLCASRYPARGKEQFFGPGTRLTVL.

This chain links TRBV5-8 with TRBJ1-1, with TRBD1 identical over 7 bases. Trimming took 4 bases from V and 7 from J; bases not matched to a gene: 13. Germline lookup yields CDR1 SGHTS and CDR2 YDEGEE. The CDR3 runs 15 residues. In nucleotides, the CDR3 is TGTGCCAGCAGCCGCGGGGTTCAGGGGGTGAATGAAGCTTTCTTT. Translation: CASSRGVQGVNEAFF. Variable domain in full (rest from reference TRBV5-8 and TRBJ1-1): EAGVTQSPTHLIKTRGQQATLRCSPISGHTSVYWYQQALGLGLQFLLWYDEGEERNRGNFPPRFSGRQFPNYSSELNVNALELEDSALYLCASSRGVQGVNEAFFGQGTRLTVV.

This clone has a single count. The chain couples TRBV28 to TRBJ1-2; 8 nucleotides agree with TRBD1. The trim removed 6 bases at V and 8 bases at J, leaving 8 bases unmatched. CDR3 length: 13 residues. Germline CDR1 reads MDHEN; CDR2 reads SYDVKM. The CDR3 DNA reads as TGTGCCAGCAGGACCGGACAGGGAGGAGGCTACACCTTC. Encoded protein: CASRTGQGGGYTF.

This clone has just a few counts. Here the CDR3 DNA reads TGCGCCAGCAGCCGACAGGCCAGCACCGGGGAGCTGTTTTTT. Its translation is CASSRQASTGELFF. This sequence joins TRBV5-1 and TRBJ2-2; D might be TRBD1 (6 bases). Germline V gene lookup returns CDR1 SGHRS and CDR2 YFSETQ. The CDR3 has 14 residues. Trimming left V 4 bases short and J 4 bases short, with 11 bases between.

This chain links TRBV28 with TRBJ2-1, with a weak D call TRBD2 (5 bases). V dropped 7 bases and J dropped 10 bases, with 20 bases sitting between them. The V gene's germline CDR1 is MDHEN and CDR2 SYDVKM. This CDR3 is built from 14 residues. CDR3 amino acids: CASTREGWSGEQFF. For the CDR3, the DNA is TGTGCCAGCACCCGAGAGGGCTGGAGCGGCGAGCAGTTCTTC.

This clone was detected only once. V and J are TRBV28 and TRBJ2-4; 12 bases are a match to TRBD2. The V segment lost 10 bases and the J segment 8 bases; nucleotides outside the gene matches: 9. The CDR3 sequence is 14 residues long. CDR1 MDHEN and CDR2 SYDVKM come from the germline V gene. The CDR3 spells CATRTSGVVHIQYF. The CDR3 nucleotides read TGTGCCACCAGGACTAGCGGGGTGGTCCACATTCAGTACTTC.

This sequence joins TRBV7-6 and TRBJ1-4, with unresolved D. Trimming removed 5 bases from V and 8 bases from J, with 12 bases in between. The CDR3 spans 13 residues. From germline, CDR1 is SGHVS and CDR2 FNYEAQ. CDR3 nucleotide sequence: TGTGCCAGCAGCCCCGGGGTCCGCGAAAAACTGTTTTTT. As protein: CASSPGVREKLFF.

This chain links TRBV3-1 (or the pseudogene TRBV3-2) with TRBJ2-1; no clear D gene. The CDR3 spans 15 residues. Deletions cut 4 bases from V and 3 bases from J, with 13 bases between. The germline V gene encodes CDR1 LGHDT and CDR2 YNNKEL (reference sequence). The CDR3 DNA follows: TGTGCCAGCAGCCCGCGGTGGCAGAACTACAATGAGCAGTTCTTC. Encoded protein: CASSPRWQNYNEQFF.

Here the CDR3 DNA reads TGTGCCAGCAGTGAGGACAGGGAACCCGGGGAGCTGTTTTTT. Translation gives CASSEDREPGELFF. The V gene is TRBV6-1, the J gene TRBJ2-2, with TRBD1 matching over 8 bases. This CDR3 region has 14 residues. V lost 3 bases to trimming and J lost 6 bases; unmatched junction nucleotides: 3. Looked up from germline, CDR1 is MNHNS and CDR2 is SASEGT.

The V call is TRBV15, the J call TRBJ2-5, with D perhaps TRBD1 (5 bases). This CDR3 spans 14 amino acids. Trimming removed 0 bases at V and 5 bases at J, with 10 bases between. Germline CDR1 and CDR2: LNHNV and YYDKDF (reference sequence). CDR3 residues: CATSRERGRETQYF. Written as DNA, the CDR3 is TGTGCCACCAGCAGAGAAAGGGGTCGGGAGACCCAGTACTTC. Together with reference TRBV15 and TRBJ2-5, the CDR3 gives the full variable domain: DAMVIQNPRYQVTQFGKPVTLSCSQTLNHNVMYWYQQKSSQAPKLLFHYYDKDFNNEADTPDNFQSRRPNTSFCFLDIRSPGLGDTAMYLCATSRERGRETQYFGPGTRLLVL.